These T cell receptor beta chains were read from a single sample in a study of blood T cells in healthy people across ages. TCRdb fed the 5' RACE reads into MiXCR, producing one record per CDR3 protein. The repertoire has 760,000 or so distinct CDR3 sequences, just under 25% of them found once; the top ten carry 9% to 9.5%. The data also belong to a second study, concerning T cells of mothers and their children.

Sequencing used blood. These receptors originate from a boy aged 5-17 years in good health. CDR3s include the opening cysteine and the closing phenylalanine or tryptophan. D genes are given only for firm matches.

cdr3_aa,d_call,v_call,j_call
CASSEWGTDYGYTF,.,TRBV25-1,TRBJ1-2
CASSPSMANTGELFF,.,TRBV5-1,TRBJ2-2
CASSPLGREQYF,.,TRBV12-3/TRBV12-4,TRBJ2-7
CASSLDGRSDISPLHF,.,TRBV7-2,TRBJ1-6
CASSLDRGRKETQYF,TRBD1,TRBV7-2,TRBJ2-5
CASSLNNPVYEQYF,.,TRBV12-3/TRBV12-4,TRBJ2-7
CAISDKERNEQFF,.,TRBV10-3,TRBJ2-1
CASSVVRTAGANVLTF,.,TRBV9,TRBJ2-6
CASSTLGTDTQYF,.,TRBV18,TRBJ2-3
CSAGTSGGNTGELFF,TRBD2,TRBV29-1,TRBJ2-2
CASTWGGTDTQYF,.,TRBV7-2,TRBJ2-3
CASSFSGASEAFF,.,TRBV6-5,TRBJ1-1
CASSYLGGPTEAFF,.,TRBV6-6,TRBJ1-1
CASSLAGGPPEYF,.,TRBV7-6,TRBJ2-5
CASSEWANEQFF,.,TRBV25-1,TRBJ2-1
CASSRLGLAGQETQYF,TRBD2,TRBV11-2,TRBJ2-5
CSATAWNTEAFF,.,TRBV20-1,TRBJ1-1
CASSPFEGAAGNTIYF,TRBD1,TRBV27,TRBJ1-3
CASSLLRDRGPYEQYF,TRBD1,TRBV11-2,TRBJ2-7
CSARDFGDMDEKLFF,.,TRBV20-1,TRBJ1-4
CSVELAGDEQYF,TRBD2,TRBV29-1,.
CASSYVLHEQYF,.,TRBV6-2/TRBV6-3,TRBJ2-7
CASSLTGTDLTYEQYF,TRBD1,TRBV27,TRBJ2-7
CASSPSGSFGNEQFF,TRBD2,TRBV7-9,.
CASRDGLAGANEQFF,TRBD2,TRBV9,TRBJ2-1
CASSENFGLTEQFF,.,TRBV6-4,TRBJ2-1
CSAGSGLSYEQYF,.,TRBV20-1,.
CASSTGGNQPQHF,TRBD1,TRBV12-3/TRBV12-4,TRBJ1-5
CASRTQGEVETQYF,TRBD1,TRBV7-9,TRBJ2-5
CASRATDTQYF,.,TRBV28,TRBJ2-3
CASSLGGRGTLLKYGYTF,.,TRBV7-9,TRBJ1-2
CSVWGQGRDEQYF,TRBD1,TRBV29-1,TRBJ2-7
CASSLYLGNQPQHF,.,TRBV28,TRBJ1-5
CSVETLGNEQFF,.,TRBV29-1,.
CAGRLEGIGELFF,.,TRBV6-6,TRBJ2-2
CASGFPAGASYNGQFF,.,TRBV12-5,TRBJ2-1
CASGLPNRGNEQFF,TRBD1,TRBV12-5,.
CAVADEQYF,.,TRBV7-9,TRBJ2-7
CASSLGPGTGNTEAFF,TRBD1,TRBV12-3/TRBV12-4,TRBJ1-1
CSVQMTGLPNEKLFF,TRBD1,TRBV29-1,TRBJ1-4
CASSVGSGTDTGELFF,TRBD2,TRBV9,TRBJ2-2
CASSLAAATQYF,.,TRBV12-3/TRBV12-4,TRBJ2-3